This TCR beta chain was recorded in a study of blood T cells in healthy people across ages. The study's findings and limits: The study found TCR beta diversity correlated strongly with naive T cell percentage. Long-lived and aged donors differed, with more naive CD4+ cells and higher diversity in the long-lived.

Using a J-beta primer mix together with a sample-barcoded 5' primer, a second PCR was run for roughly 6 to 12 cycles. Each cDNA was tagged by a template-switch adaptor containing 12 random nucleotides. From the 5' RACE reads, TCRdb called clonotypes with MiXCR, one entry per CDR3 protein. The sample carries 1.5 million to 2 million distinct CDR3 sequences, 25% to 30% recorded once. This clonotype was counted once. Its specificity is unknown. Trimming removed 7 bases from V and 4 bases from J, with 13 bases in between. Germline CDR1 is SEHNR and CDR2 is FQNEAQ (reference sequence). The CDR3 contains 14 residues.

The rearrangement joins TRBV7-9 to TRBJ2-2; perhaps TRBD2 as D (6 bases). The receptor was derived from a woman under 40 in good health. The source material was blood. CDR3 in DNA: TGTGCCAGCACCGGCGGGGAAGGCACCGGGGAGCTGTTTTTT. Translation: CASTGGEGTGELFF. Full variable domain (remainder filled in from reference TRBV7-9 and TRBJ2-2): DTGVSQNPRHKITKRGQNVTFRCDPISEHNRLYWYRQTLGQGPEFLTYFQNEAQLEKSRLLSDRFSAERPKGSFSTLEIQRTEQGDSAMYLCASTGGEGTGELFFGEGSRLTVL.